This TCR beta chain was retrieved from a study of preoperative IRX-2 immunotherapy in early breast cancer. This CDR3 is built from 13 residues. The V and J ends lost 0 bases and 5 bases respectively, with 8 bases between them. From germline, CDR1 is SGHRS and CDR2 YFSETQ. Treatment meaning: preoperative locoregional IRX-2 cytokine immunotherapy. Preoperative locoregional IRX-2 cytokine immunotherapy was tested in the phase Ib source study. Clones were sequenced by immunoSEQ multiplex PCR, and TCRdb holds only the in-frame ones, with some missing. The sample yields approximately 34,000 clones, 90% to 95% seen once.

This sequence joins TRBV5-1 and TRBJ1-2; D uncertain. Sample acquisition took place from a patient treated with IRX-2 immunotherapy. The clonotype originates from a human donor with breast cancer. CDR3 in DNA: TGCGCCAGCAGCTTGGTAACGGAGTATGGCTACACCTTC. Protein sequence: CASSLVTEYGYTF.